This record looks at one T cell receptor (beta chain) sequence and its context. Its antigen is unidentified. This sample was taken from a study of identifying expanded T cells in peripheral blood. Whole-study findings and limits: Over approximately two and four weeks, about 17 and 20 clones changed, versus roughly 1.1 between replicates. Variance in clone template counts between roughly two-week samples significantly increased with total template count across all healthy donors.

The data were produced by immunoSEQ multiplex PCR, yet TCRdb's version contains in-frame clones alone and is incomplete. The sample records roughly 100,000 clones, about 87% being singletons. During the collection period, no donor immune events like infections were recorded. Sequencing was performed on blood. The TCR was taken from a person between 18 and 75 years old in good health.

CDR3 region: CASRVALNTEAFF. CDR3 DNA: TGTGCCAGCAGGGTGGCACTGAACACTGAAGCTTTCTTT. The rearrangement links TRBV28 to TRBJ1-1, with no clear D. Germline values: CDR1 MDHEN, CDR2 SYDVKM. The CDR3 spans 13 residues. Trimming took 6 bases from V and 0 from J, leaving 8 bases between them. The whole variable domain, remainder taken from reference TRBV28 and TRBJ1-1, is DVKVTQSSRYLVKRTGEKVFLECVQDMDHENMFWYRQDPGLGLRLIYFSYDVKMKEKGDIPEGYSVSREKKERFSLILESASTNQTSMYLCASRVALNTEAFFGQGTRLTVV.